A single sample is the source of the 19 T cell receptor beta chains below, sequenced in a study of T cell repertoires in cytomegalovirus infection. Their cognate antigens are unknown. TCRdb reprocessed the reads with MiXCR, giving one entry per CDR3 protein. Of some 700,000 distinct CDR3 sequences listed, roughly a third are singletons. The material sequenced was cultured PBMCs, taken from culture after CMV antigen stimulation. These TCRs come from a human donor in good health (CMV status not recorded). Some clones in this sample may be carry-over from other donors' samples.

The chain links TRBV9 to TRBJ2-3; D ambiguous. The CDR3 is 16 residues long. The germline V gene has CDR1 SGDLS and CDR2 YYNGEE. V gave up 0 bases and J gave up 2 bases, with 13 bases separating them. The CDR3 DNA reads as TGTGCCAGCAGCGTAGGAGGACGTTCGAACACAGATACGCAGTATTTT. It translates to CASSVGGRSNTDTQYF.

This clonotype was observed at least ten times. The chain joins TRBV7-2 to TRBJ1-5; D might be TRBD1 (6 bases). Trimming cost V 8 bases and J 5 bases, with 16 bases left between them. CDR3 length: 14 residues. Germline V gives CDR1 SGHTA, CDR2 FQGNSA. The CDR3 bases are TGTGCCAGCCGCCCCCGGGCAGGGGATCAGCCCCAGCATTTT. Translating it yields CASRPRAGDQPQHF.

This clonotype turned up a few times. This chain uses TRBV7-2 with TRBJ2-3, with 9 bases aligning to TRBD2. With V trimmed by 1 base and J by 6 bases, 5 bases remained unmatched. CDR1 is SGHTA, CDR2 FQGNSA, per germline. This CDR3 is built from 15 residues. The CDR3 DNA is TGTGCCAGCAGCTTAGGTCTAGCGGGAAGGGATACGCAGTATTTT. Translation: CASSLGLAGRDTQYF.

This CDR3 is CASSYGGGADTQYF. The CDR3 nucleotides read TGTGCCAGCAGTTACGGTGGAGGGGCAGATACGCAGTATTTT. This chain links TRBV6-2 or TRBV6-3 with TRBJ2-3, with D perhaps TRBD2 (6 bases). V was cut by 2 bases and J by 4 bases, with 10 bases left in between. Germline values: CDR1 MNHEY, CDR2 SVGEGT. The CDR3 length is 14 residues.

In its sample, this clonotype was seen many times. J is TRBJ1-1 and V is TRBV12-3 or TRBV12-4; perhaps TRBD1 as D (5 bases). The CDR3 is made up of 15 amino acids. Between the trimmed V and J ends, which lost 1 base and 1 base, there was a span of 10 bases. Here the CDR3 reads CASSLDTGRNTEAFF. CDR3 coding DNA: TGTGCCAGCAGTTTAGATACAGGTCGGAACACTGAAGCTTTCTTT.

CDR3 region: CASSRRGSQETQYF. In nucleotides, the CDR3 is TGTGCCAGCAGTCGTCGGGGGAGCCAAGAGACCCAGTACTTC. V usage is TRBV7-2 and J usage is TRBJ2-5; the D gene is possibly TRBD2 (6 bases). Deletions cut 6 bases from V and 1 base from J, with 12 bases between. Germline CDR1 and CDR2: SGHTA and FQGNSA. This CDR3 comprises 14 residues.

The V gene is TRBV7-2, the J gene TRBJ1-4; tentative D call: TRBD1 (6 bases). Germline values: CDR1 SGHTA, CDR2 FQGNSA. V was pared by 0 bases and J by 8 bases, with 10 bases between. The CDR3 runs 14 residues. CDR3 sequence (DNA): TGTGCCAGCAGCTTAGCAGGGGGTAGGGAAAAACTGTTTTTT. Protein sequence: CASSLAGGREKLFF.

The chain joins TRBV9 to TRBJ2-7; maybe TRBD2 (6 bases). The V gene lost 3 bases and the J gene lost 7 bases, with 14 bases spanning the gap. The germline V gene encodes CDR1 SGDLS and CDR2 YYNGEE. The CDR3 spans 13 residues. The CDR3 loop reads CASSATGAREQYF. CDR3 coding DNA: TGTGCCAGCAGCGCCACGGGAGCAAGAGAGCAGTACTTC. The full variable domain, completed using reference TRBV9 and TRBJ2-7, is DSGVTQTPKHLITATGQRVTLRCSPRSGDLSVYWYQQSLDQGLQFLIQYYNGEERAKGNILERFSAQQFPDLHSELNLSSLELGDSALYFCASSATGAREQYFGPGTRLTVT.

This sequence joins TRBV11-2 and TRBJ2-1, with 9 bases that match TRBD2. Germline V gene sequence: CDR1 SGHAT, CDR2 FQNNGV. The CDR3 has 16 residues. Germline trimming cut 6 bases from V and 3 bases from J; bases unmatched to any gene: 9. CDR3 region: CASRSLAGPLYNEQFF. CDR3 in DNA: TGTGCCAGCAGATCTCTAGCGGGACCTCTCTACAATGAGCAGTTCTTC. The variable domain in full, completed from reference TRBV11-2 and TRBJ2-1, reads EAGVAQSPRYKIIEKRQSVAFWCNPISGHATLYWYQQILGQGPKLLIQFQNNGVVDDSQLPKDRFSAERLKGVDSTLKIQPAKLEDSAVYLCASRSLAGPLYNEQFFGPGTRLTVL.

This clonotype was recorded many times. The V and J genes are TRBV7-2 and TRBJ2-6, with 7 bases matching TRBD1. This CDR3 contains 15 residues. Germline V CDR1 and CDR2: SGHTA, FQGNSA. Trimming removed 6 bases from V and 2 bases from J; junction bases left unmatched: 4. The CDR3 spells CASSLTGAGANVLTF. CDR3 DNA: TGTGCCAGCAGTCTAACAGGGGCTGGGGCCAACGTCCTGACTTTC.

The sample holds many counts of this clonotype. The CDR3 nucleotides are TGTGCCAGCAGCCTAATCGTAGGACAGGGAGAGCAGTACTTC. Translation gives CASSLIVGQGEQYF. The chain carries TRBV7-8 and TRBJ2-7; 8 bases line up with TRBD1. Losses at the gene ends were 5 bases for V and 7 bases for J; bases not matched to a gene: 10. CDR1 is SGHVS, CDR2 FQNEAQ, per germline. CDR3 length: 14 amino acids.

This clonotype was recorded at least ten times. The chain joins TRBV7-2 to TRBJ1-4, with D possibly TRBD1 on 5 matching bases. Germline CDR1 and CDR2: SGHTA and FQGNSA. Trimming stripped 7 bases from V and 8 bases from J, with 17 bases between. This CDR3 is built from 14 residues. The DNA of the CDR3 is TGTGCCAGCACCGGGGGGAGGGGCCACGAAAAACTGTTTTTT. It is translated as CASTGGRGHEKLFF. Variable domain in full (rest from reference TRBV7-2 and TRBJ1-4): GAGVSQSPSNKVTEKGKDVELRCDPISGHTALYWYRQSLGQGLEFLIYFQGNSAPDKSGLPSDRFSAERTGGSVSTLTIQRTQQEDSAVYLCASTGGRGHEKLFFGSGTQLSVL.

This clonotype has more than one count but fewer than ten. V gene TRBV5-1 combines with J gene TRBJ2-1; 10 bases are a match to TRBD2. CDR1 and CDR2 (germline): SGHRS, YFSETQ. CDR3 length equals 15 residues. V was clipped by 3 bases and J by 8 bases; unmatched bases: 8. CDR3 sequence (DNA): TGCGCCAGCAGCTCACTAGCGGGAAAGACGGATGAGCAGTTCTTC. This encodes CASSSLAGKTDEQFF.

This clonotype appeared once. J is TRBJ2-7 and V is TRBV19; D tentatively fits TRBD1 or TRBD2 (5 bases each). This CDR3 region has 14 residues. The V end lost 3 bases, the J end lost 5 bases, and 14 bases lay between the germline ends. Germline V CDR1 and CDR2: LNHDA, SQIVND (reference sequence). Here the CDR3 DNA reads TGTGCCAGTAGTATCGTGGTGAGGGGCGACGAGCAGTACTTC. This encodes CASSIVVRGDEQYF.

This rearrangement joins TRBV5-1 to TRBJ2-2, with D perhaps matching TRBD1 or TRBD2 (5 bases each). In germline, CDR1 is SGHRS, CDR2 YFSETQ. V shed 0 bases and J shed 2 bases, with 8 bases lying between them. This CDR3 spans 15 amino acids. The CDR3 region has the DNA TGCGCCAGCAGCTTGGTGGGACCAAACACCGGGGAGCTGTTTTTT. This translates into CASSLVGPNTGELFF.

The CDR3 here is CASWRRDRVYNEQFF. In DNA form, the CDR3 reads TGTGCCAGCTGGCGCCGGGACAGGGTTTACAATGAGCAGTTCTTC. This chain links TRBV12-3 or TRBV12-4 with TRBJ2-1; TRBD1 matches 9 bases. CDR3 length: 15 amino acids. Trimming removed 8 bases from V and 4 bases from J; junction bases left unmatched: 9.

This chain connects TRBV25-1 to TRBJ2-7; the match to TRBD2 covers 7 bases. Germline values: CDR1 MGHDK, CDR2 SYGVNS. The CDR3 runs 15 residues. Trimming cost V 1 base and J 5 bases; bases outside gene matches: 8. The CDR3 protein is CASSELGSGNHEQYF. The CDR3 bases are TGTGCCAGCAGTGAATTAGGAAGCGGGAACCACGAGCAGTACTTC.

This clonotype was found many times. This CDR3 is CASSSPTVIRGTDTQYF. The CDR3, as DNA: TGTGCCAGCAGCTCCCCGACCGTCATAAGGGGCACAGATACGCAGTATTTT. The V call is TRBV7-8, the J call TRBJ2-3, with D uncertain. From germline, CDR1 is SGHVS and CDR2 FQNEAQ. The CDR3 runs 17 residues. The V gene lost 4 bases and the J gene lost 1 base, with 18 bases spanning the gap.

J is TRBJ1-3 and V is TRBV7-2, with 9 positions matching TRBD1. CDR3 length: 19 amino acids. After removal of 5 bases from V and 0 bases from J, the junction contained 14 bases not matched to a gene. Per the germline V gene, CDR1 is SGHTA and CDR2 is FQGNSA. CDR3 DNA sequence: TGTGCCAGCAGCCCTGGGCGGACCGGGACAGGGAGCTCTGGAAACACCATATATTTT. Protein sequence: CASSPGRTGTGSSGNTIYF.